The 27 T cell receptor beta chains in this list originate from one sample, sequenced in a study of blood T cell repertoires in COVID-19. Clones were sequenced by immunoSEQ multiplex PCR, and TCRdb holds only the in-frame ones, with some missing. The sample lists some 270,000 clones, 85% occurring once. Sequenced sample: PBMCs or T cells enriched from blood (not recorded which). These receptors were obtained from a woman aged 50 to 60 who had been exposed to COVID-19.

The chain couples TRBV7-2 to TRBJ1-4; 7 bases match TRBD1. J gave up 8 bases and V 5 bases, and 5 bases lay outside the gene matches. Looked up from germline, CDR1 is SGHTA and CDR2 is FQGNSA. There are 13 residues in the CDR3. The CDR3 reads CASSPGTAEKLFF. Written as DNA, the CDR3 is TGTGCCAGCAGCCCCGGGACAGCAGAAAAACTGTTTTTT.

The V and J genes are TRBV15 and TRBJ2-3; 7 bases fit TRBD2. This CDR3 region has 15 residues. The V gene end was trimmed by 3 bases and the J gene end by 4 bases; junction bases not matched to a gene: 7. Germline assignment: CDR1 LNHNV and CDR2 YYDKDF (reference sequence). The CDR3 spells CATSRRGLSADTQYF. DNA for the CDR3: TGTGCCACCAGCAGGAGGGGACTAAGCGCAGATACGCAGTATTTT.

The chain links TRBV6-6 to TRBJ1-1, with a possible D match to TRBD1 (5 bases). Per germline, CDR1 MNHNY and CDR2 SVGAGI (reference sequence). The V gene lost 2 bases and the J gene lost 4 bases, with 11 bases spanning the gap. The CDR3 is 14 amino acids. The chain's CDR3 is CASSYQGLSTEAFF. As DNA, the CDR3 is TGTGCCAGCAGTTACCAGGGACTAAGCACTGAAGCTTTCTTT.

The CDR3 loop is CASSDRTSGEKLFF. As DNA, the CDR3 is TGTGCCAGCAGTGACCGGACTTCGGGTGAAAAACTGTTTTTT. The chain joins TRBV6-6 to TRBJ1-4; no definite D call. Deletions cut 5 bases from V and 7 bases from J, with 14 bases between. Germline CDR1 and CDR2: MNHNY and SVGAGI (reference sequence). The CDR3 has 14 residues.

The CDR3, as DNA: TGTGCCAGCTCACCAGTCAGGGAACTTGGCACTGAAGCTTTCTTT. Translated, it gives CASSPVRELGTEAFF. The V call is TRBV18, the J call TRBJ1-1; D is perhaps TRBD1 (5 bases). CDR1 KGHSH and CDR2 LQKENI come from the germline V gene. This CDR3 region has 15 residues. V lost 2 bases, J lost 4 bases, and 14 bases lay in between.

The chain is built from TRBV7-9 and TRBJ1-3; D unresolved. Trimming stripped 4 bases from V and 7 bases from J, with 17 bases between. Germline CDR1 is SEHNR and CDR2 is FQNEAQ (reference sequence). The CDR3 has 15 amino acids. The CDR3 protein is CASSSPGGVGNTIYF. Here the CDR3 DNA reads TGTGCCAGCAGCTCGCCAGGAGGCGTTGGGAACACCATATATTTT. The complete variable domain, with remaining parts taken from reference TRBV7-9 and TRBJ1-3, reads DTGVSQNPRHKITKRGQNVTFRCDPISEHNRLYWYRQTLGQGPEFLTYFQNEAQLEKSRLLSDRFSAERPKGSFSTLEIQRTEQGDSAMYLCASSSPGGVGNTIYFGEGSWLTVV.

The chain employs TRBV19 and TRBJ1-6; 7 positions match TRBD1. The germline CDR1 and CDR2 sequences are LNHDA and SQIVND (reference sequence). With V trimmed by 3 bases and J by 8 bases, 4 bases remained unmatched. The CDR3 has 14 residues. CDR3 loop: CASSIVQGDSPLHF. The CDR3 nucleotides are TGTGCCAGTAGTATTGTGCAGGGGGATTCACCCCTCCACTTT. Together with reference TRBV19 and TRBJ1-6, the CDR3 gives the full variable domain: DGGITQSPKYLFRKEGQNVTLSCEQNLNHDAMYWYRQDPGQGLRLIYYSQIVNDFQKGDIAEGYSVSREKKESFPLTVTSAQKNPTAFYLCASSIVQGDSPLHFGNGTRLTVT.

The chain combines TRBV5-6 with TRBJ1-1; D is possibly TRBD1 (5 bases). CDR3 length equals 12 residues. Germline V gives CDR1 SGHDT, CDR2 YYEEEE. V gave up 4 bases and J gave up 12 bases, with 16 bases separating them. The CDR3 DNA is TGTGCCAGCAGCCGGAGGGCGGGGACGACTTTCTTT. Translating gives CASSRRAGTTFF. The variable domain in full, completed from reference TRBV5-6 and TRBJ1-1, reads DAGVTQSPTHLIKTRGQQVTLRCSPKSGHDTVSWYQQALGQGPQFIFQYYEEEERQRGNFPDRFSGHQFPNYSSELNVNALLLGDSALYLCASSRRAGTTFFGQGTRLTVV.

The V and J genes are TRBV5-1 and TRBJ1-6; no clear D gene. Per the germline V gene, CDR1 is SGHRS and CDR2 is YFSETQ. Trimming left V 0 bases short and J 7 bases short, with 11 bases between. This CDR3 has 15 residues. In DNA, the CDR3 is TGCGCCAGCAGCTTGGCCCAAGGAGGCAATTCACCCCTCCACTTT. Its protein product is CASSLAQGGNSPLHF.

This clone was observed a handful of times. The chain combines TRBV9 with TRBJ2-7, with 8 bases aligning to TRBD1. The CDR3 is made up of 16 amino acids. Germline CDR1 SGDLS, CDR2 YYNGEE. V lost 0 bases and J lost 6; bases outside the gene matches: 11. In DNA form, the CDR3 reads TGTGCCAGCAGCGTAGGGGACAGGCCCGGCGTCGGCGAGCAGTACTTC. It codes for CASSVGDRPGVGEQYF.

The chain has TRBV5-1 and TRBJ2-2; the D is unclear. The CDR3 loop spans 12 amino acids. The germline V gene encodes CDR1 SGHRS and CDR2 YFSETQ. Trimming left V 0 bases short and J 7 bases short, with 4 bases between. The CDR3 nucleotides read TGCGCCAGCAGCTTGGACGGCGGGGAGCTGTTTTTT. This sequence encodes CASSLDGGELFF.

The chain carries TRBV12-3 or TRBV12-4 and TRBJ1-1, with TRBD1 identical over 9 bases. Trimming took 6 bases from V and 10 from J; bases not matched to a gene: 9. The length of the CDR3 is 13 residues. CDR3 region: CASSRTGGGVAFF. The DNA of the CDR3 is TGTGCCAGCAGCAGAACAGGGGGCGGTGTAGCTTTCTTT.

The chain employs TRBV19 and TRBJ1-1; weak D call: TRBD1 (5 bases). V shed 4 bases and J shed 6 bases, with 15 bases lying between them. The CDR3 runs 14 residues. The germline V gene has CDR1 LNHDA and CDR2 SQIVND (reference sequence). The chain's CDR3 is CASSTREGWAEAFF. In nucleotides, the CDR3 is TGTGCCAGTAGTACACGGGAGGGGTGGGCTGAAGCTTTCTTT.

The rearrangement links TRBV11-2 to TRBJ2-3; D possibly corresponds to TRBD2 (7 bases). With 5 bases removed from V and 3 bases from J, the gap between germline ends came to 15 bases. From germline, CDR1 is SGHAT and CDR2 FQNNGV. CDR3 size: 15 residues. CDR3 DNA: TGTGCCAGCAGCCAACTGGGGGGGCTGACAGATACGCAGTATTTT. Its protein product is CASSQLGGLTDTQYF.

V and J are TRBV10-3 and TRBJ1-5, with 7 bases identical to TRBD1. Germline CDR1 reads ENHRY; CDR2 reads SYGVKD. V lost 2 bases to trimming and J lost 6 bases; unmatched junction nucleotides: 4. The CDR3 runs to 14 residues. The CDR3, as DNA: TGTGCCATCAGTGAGACAGGGGCAGGTCAGCCCCAGCATTTT. Protein: CAISETGAGQPQHF.

The chain carries TRBV7-9 and TRBJ1-6; D not resolved. Deletions cut 5 bases from V and 11 bases from J, with 16 bases between. The CDR3 runs to 14 residues. In germline, CDR1 is SEHNR, CDR2 FQNEAQ (reference sequence). The chain's CDR3 is CASSAGLQGTPLHF. CDR3 in DNA: TGTGCCAGCAGCGCCGGACTGCAAGGGACACCCCTCCACTTT. Combining the CDR3 with reference TRBV7-9 and TRBJ1-6 gives the whole variable domain DTGVSQNPRHKITKRGQNVTFRCDPISEHNRLYWYRQTLGQGPEFLTYFQNEAQLEKSRLLSDRFSAERPKGSFSTLEIQRTEQGDSAMYLCASSAGLQGTPLHFGNGTRLTVT.

J is TRBJ2-5 and V is TRBV2; D is unclear. The CDR3 has 14 residues. Germline assignment: CDR1 SNHLY and CDR2 FYNNEI. V gave up 2 bases and J gave up 6 bases, with 13 bases separating them. The CDR3 bases are TGTGCCAGCAGTGAAACGGGTCTACTGAAGACCCAGTACTTC. As protein: CASSETGLLKTQYF.

V gene TRBV18 combines with J gene TRBJ1-1; D is unresolved. This CDR3 is built from 13 residues. Trimming shortened V by 2 bases and J by 5 bases, and 9 bases separated the two germline ends. The germline CDR1 and CDR2 sequences are KGHSH and LQKENI. The chain's CDR3 is CASSPTAATEAFF. The DNA for the CDR3 is TGTGCCAGCTCACCAACAGCCGCGACTGAAGCTTTCTTT.

The chain uses TRBV2 and TRBJ1-5; D may be TRBD1 (5 bases). Germline CDR1 reads SNHLY; CDR2 reads FYNNEI. The V and J ends lost 4 bases and 0 bases respectively, with 10 bases between them. The CDR3 length is 15 residues. CDR3 region: CASSVDSYSNQPQHF. CDR3 DNA: TGTGCCAGCAGTGTTGACAGTTATAGCAATCAGCCCCAGCATTTT.

The count of this clone is one. V gene TRBV11-2 combines with J gene TRBJ1-3, with 7 bases lining up with TRBD1. After removal of 6 bases from V and 2 bases from J, the junction contained 4 bases not matched to a gene. The V gene's germline CDR1 is SGHAT and CDR2 FQNNGV. The CDR3 runs 14 residues. The CDR3 nucleotides read TGTGCCAGCAGTAGCCAGGGGGCTGGAAACACCATATATTTT. Translated, it gives CASSSQGAGNTIYF.

The genes are TRBV5-1 and TRBJ1-2; 9 nucleotides match TRBD1. Germline CDR1 SGHRS, CDR2 YFSETQ. This CDR3 comprises 16 residues. Losses at the gene ends were 4 bases for V and 8 bases for J; bases not matched to a gene: 15. As DNA, the CDR3 is TGCGCCAGCAGCCCCGATGATGCCGGGACAGGGACCGGCTACACCTTC. Its protein is CASSPDDAGTGTGYTF. The variable domain in full, completed from reference TRBV5-1 and TRBJ1-2, reads KAGVTQTPRYLIKTRGQQVTLSCSPISGHRSVSWYQQTPGQGLQFLFEYFSETQRNKGNFPGRFSGRQFSNSRSEMNVSTLELGDSALYLCASSPDDAGTGTGYTFGSGTRLTVV.

This clone was seen a handful of times. The chain couples TRBV5-1 to TRBJ2-2; 9 bases align to TRBD1. Germline loops: CDR1 SGHRS, CDR2 YFSETQ. V was pared by 3 bases and J by 2 bases, with 2 bases of the junction left unmatched. The CDR3 sequence is 15 residues long. The CDR3 here is CASSSGQGNTGELFF. CDR3 nucleotide sequence: TGCGCCAGCAGCTCGGGACAGGGAAACACCGGGGAGCTGTTTTTT. The variable domain in full, with the rest retrieved from reference TRBV5-1 and TRBJ2-2, is KAGVTQTPRYLIKTRGQQVTLSCSPISGHRSVSWYQQTPGQGLQFLFEYFSETQRNKGNFPGRFSGRQFSNSRSEMNVSTLELGDSALYLCASSSGQGNTGELFFGEGSRLTVL.

The J gene is TRBJ1-4, the V gene TRBV7-2, with a weak D call TRBD1 (6 bases). The length of the CDR3 is 15 residues. Trimming took 2 bases from V and 5 from J, leaving 12 bases between them. Germline V gene lookup returns CDR1 SGHTA and CDR2 FQGNSA. The CDR3 DNA follows: TGTGCCAGCAGCTTACCCTCAGGGGACAATGAAAAACTGTTTTTT. Amino acids: CASSLPSGDNEKLFF. Supplemented by reference TRBV7-2 and TRBJ1-4, the full variable domain reads GAGVSQSPSNKVTEKGKDVELRCDPISGHTALYWYRQSLGQGLEFLIYFQGNSAPDKSGLPSDRFSAERTGGSVSTLTIQRTQQEDSAVYLCASSLPSGDNEKLFFGSGTQLSVL.

The gene calls are TRBV28 and TRBJ2-5, with TRBD2 as a possible D gene (7 bases). The CDR3 length is 16 residues. The ends were cut back, 5 bases at V and 5 bases at J, with 21 bases in the middle. Germline lookup yields CDR1 MDHEN and CDR2 SYDVKM. CDR3 sequence (DNA): TGTGCCAGCAGTCCAACGCGGGGGCTTTTCGGGGAGACCCAGTACTTC. It encodes CASSPTRGLFGETQYF.

The chain employs TRBV5-1 and TRBJ2-7; the match to TRBD2 covers 7 bases. Per the germline V gene, CDR1 is SGHRS and CDR2 is YFSETQ. V gave up 5 bases and J gave up 3 bases; unmatched junction bases: 11. This CDR3 contains 15 residues. The CDR3 is CASSLGGTYLYEQYF. The CDR3 coding sequence is TGCGCCAGCAGTCTGGGGGGGACCTATCTCTACGAGCAGTACTTC.

The V call is TRBV21-1, the J call TRBJ1-5; TRBD1 is the table's D call and was not checked against the DNA. TRBV21-1 is reported as a pseudogene. CDR3 length equals 11 residues. Here the CDR3 reads CASSDSGLQHF. CDR3 DNA: TGTGCCAGCAGTGATTCAGGGCTTCAGCATTTT.

The chain couples TRBV2 to TRBJ2-5, with 7 bases lining up with TRBD1. The germline gives CDR1 SNHLY, CDR2 FYNNEI. The CDR3 covers 14 residues. V shed 8 bases and J 3 bases; nucleotides not matched to a gene: 9. The DNA for the CDR3 is TGTGCCAGCGACCTAAGGGGGCCAAAAGAGACCCAGTACTTC. This gives the protein CASDLRGPKETQYF.